This T cell receptor (beta chain) originates from a study of shared clonotypes between healthy human individuals. Study in general: Each donor's CD8 memory used one plate, CD8 naive two, each CD4 subset three.

Regarding the study as a whole: A generally larger estimated richness was seen in naive subsets than in memory subsets.

V dropped 5 bases and J dropped 13; count of bases not matched to a gene: 9. CDR1 and CDR2 (germline): KGHSH, LQKENI. CDR3 size: 13 residues. Assay used: immunoSEQ multiplex PCR; TCRdb lists only in-frame clones, some missing. The table has 330,000 or so clones, over 65% seen once. Turning to this clone: What it binds is not known.

This sequence joins TRBV18 and TRBJ1-4; 8 bases line up with TRBD1. The TCR comes from a man under 40 in good health. Sample: memory CD4+ T cells sorted from blood. Subset defined: CD45RA-negative fraction. The CDR3 DNA reads TGTGCCAGCTCAACGGGGACAGGTCAAGGACTGTTTTTT. It specifies CASSTGTGQGLFF.